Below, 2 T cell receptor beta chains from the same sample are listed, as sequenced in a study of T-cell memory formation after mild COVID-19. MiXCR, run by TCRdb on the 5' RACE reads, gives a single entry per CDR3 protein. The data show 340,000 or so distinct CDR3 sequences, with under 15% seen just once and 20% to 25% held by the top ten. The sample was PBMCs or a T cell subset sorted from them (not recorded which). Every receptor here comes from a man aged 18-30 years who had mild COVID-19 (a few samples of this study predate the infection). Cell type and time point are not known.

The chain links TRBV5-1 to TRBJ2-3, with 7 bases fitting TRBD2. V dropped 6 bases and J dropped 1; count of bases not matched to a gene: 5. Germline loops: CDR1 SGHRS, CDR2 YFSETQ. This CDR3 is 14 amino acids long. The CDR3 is CASTRGGGTDTQYF. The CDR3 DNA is TGCGCCAGCACAAGGGGAGGGGGCACAGATACGCAGTATTTT.

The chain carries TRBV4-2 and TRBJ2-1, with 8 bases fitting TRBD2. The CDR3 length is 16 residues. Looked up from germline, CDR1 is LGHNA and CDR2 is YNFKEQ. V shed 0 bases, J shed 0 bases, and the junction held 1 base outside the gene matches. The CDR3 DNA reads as TGTGCCAGCAGCCAAGACGGGACTAGCTCCTACAATGAGCAGTTCTTC. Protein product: CASSQDGTSSYNEQFF.